This entry lists 21 T cell receptor beta chains sequenced from one sample in a study of Ad26.COV2.S vaccination and SARS-CoV-2 variants. Sequencing used immunoSEQ multiplex PCR; TCRdb keeps in-frame clones, though not all of them. The table has 300,000 to 400,000 clones, roughly nine tenths seen once. Sample: peripheral blood, taken after recovery from COVID-19. These TCRs come from a human donor who had recovered from COVID-19.

J is TRBJ2-3 and V is TRBV9, with a weak D call TRBD1 (6 bases). The length of the CDR3 is 15 residues. Germline lookup yields CDR1 SGDLS and CDR2 YYNGEE. Trimming pared 0 bases from V and 4 bases from J, leaving 12 bases between. CDR3 sequence (DNA): TGTGCCAGCAGCGTAGGAGTGGGGGCCGCAGATACGCAGTATTTT. Its protein product is CASSVGVGAADTQYF. Supplemented by reference TRBV9 and TRBJ2-3, the full variable domain reads DSGVTQTPKHLITATGQRVTLRCSPRSGDLSVYWYQQSLDQGLQFLIQYYNGEERAKGNILERFSAQQFPDLHSELNLSSLELGDSALYFCASSVGVGAADTQYFGPGTRLTVL.

The rearrangement links TRBV10-3 to TRBJ1-3, with 8 bases identical to TRBD1. Looked up from germline, CDR1 is ENHRY and CDR2 is SYGVKD. V was clipped by 4 bases and J by 6 bases; unmatched bases: 5. The CDR3 runs to 14 residues. Here the CDR3 DNA reads TGTGCCATCAGTGTTCAGGGGGCTGAAAACACCATATATTTT. It translates to CAISVQGAENTIYF.

The chain uses TRBV13 and TRBJ1-1; D call uncertain. The V and J ends lost 5 bases and 0 bases respectively, with 13 bases between them. CDR3 length equals 15 residues. Germline V gives CDR1 PRHDT, CDR2 FYEKMQ (reference sequence). The CDR3 region has the DNA TGTGCCAGCAGCCGAGGCAGGAGAATGAACACTGAAGCTTTCTTT. Translation: CASSRGRRMNTEAFF.

The chain is built from TRBV25-1 and TRBJ1-4; unclear D gene. The CDR3 is 14 amino acids. The germline gives CDR1 MGHDK, CDR2 SYGVNS. The V gene lost 2 bases and the J gene lost 4 bases, with 8 bases spanning the gap. The CDR3: CASSELGFNEKLFF. The CDR3 DNA sequence: TGTGCCAGCAGTGAACTTGGATTTAATGAAAAACTGTTTTTT.

The V gene is TRBV3-1 (or the pseudogene TRBV3-2), the J gene TRBJ2-1; D is possibly TRBD2 (5 bases). Germline assignment: CDR1 LGHDT and CDR2 YNNKEL (reference sequence). The length of the CDR3 is 15 residues. V was trimmed by 4 bases and J by 4 bases, leaving 14 bases between them. This CDR3 is CASSLARQGYNEQFF. DNA for the CDR3: TGTGCCAGCAGCCTAGCGCGGCAAGGTTACAATGAGCAGTTCTTC.

This chain joins TRBV2 and TRBJ1-5, with D possibly matching TRBD1 (5 bases). CDR1 SNHLY and CDR2 FYNNEI come from the germline V gene. This CDR3 has 16 amino acids. Trimming left V 6 bases short and J 5 bases short, with 20 bases between. CDR3 nucleotide sequence: TGTGCCAGCAGCCTTTCAGGGATTCAAGCGGATCAGCCCCAGCATTTT. Translating gives CASSLSGIQADQPQHF.

This chain connects TRBV19 to TRBJ1-5, with 8 bases that match TRBD1. This CDR3 comprises 16 residues. The V and J ends lost 8 bases and 4 bases, in that order; junction bases with no gene match: 13. Germline-derived CDR1 and CDR2 are LNHDA and SQIVND (reference sequence). The CDR3 is CASWSGTGGLNQPQHF. The CDR3 DNA reads TGTGCCAGTTGGTCGGGGACAGGAGGCTTGAATCAGCCCCAGCATTTT.

V usage is TRBV27 and J usage is TRBJ2-7; D possibly matches TRBD1 or TRBD2 (5 bases each). In germline, CDR1 is MNHEY, CDR2 SMNVEV (reference sequence). The CDR3 runs 14 residues. Trimming removed 4 bases from V and 3 bases from J, with 13 bases in between. The CDR3: CASSSGAGFYEQYF. CDR3 nucleotide sequence: TGTGCCAGCAGTTCCGGGGCAGGGTTCTACGAGCAGTACTTC.

On this clone itself: Additional DNA sequences in this sample encode the identical CDR3. The V and J genes are TRBV2 and TRBJ2-7; no firm D call. CDR1 is SNHLY, CDR2 FYNNEI, per germline. V shed 3 bases and J shed 2 bases, with 11 bases lying between them. The CDR3 length is 14 residues. The CDR3 sequence is CASSDWTDTYEQYF. CDR3 nucleotide sequence: TGTGCCAGCAGTGATTGGACGGATACCTACGAGCAGTACTTC.

This clone came up once. The rearrangement joins TRBV6-2 or TRBV6-3 to TRBJ2-7, with TRBD1 as a possible D gene (5 bases). Trimming took off 5 bases at V and 2 bases at J, with 10 bases between the two ends. The CDR3 runs to 13 residues. The germline CDR1 and CDR2 sequences are MNHEY and SVGEGT. The CDR3 spells CASSPGMTYEQYF. The CDR3 nucleotides read TGTGCCAGCAGTCCAGGGATGACCTACGAGCAGTACTTC.

The chain links TRBV9 to TRBJ1-2; D remains ambiguous. The CDR3 loop spans 14 amino acids. Looked up from germline, CDR1 is SGDLS and CDR2 is YYNGEE. Between the trimmed V and J ends, which lost 0 bases and 5 bases, there was a span of 11 bases. The CDR3 DNA sequence: TGTGCCAGCAGCGTAGGTCTTGGGCAGTATGGCTACACCTTC. Encoded protein: CASSVGLGQYGYTF.

This clone came up once. The chain employs TRBV18 and TRBJ1-1, with D possibly being TRBD1 (5 bases). The germline gives CDR1 KGHSH, CDR2 LQKENI. V gave up 6 bases and J gave up 2 bases, with 10 bases separating them. The CDR3 spans 13 residues. The DNA for the CDR3 is TGTGCCAGCTCCCCCGACAGCAACACTGAAGCTTTCTTT. As protein: CASSPDSNTEAFF.

The chain employs TRBV29-1 and TRBJ1-2, with 10 bases lining up with TRBD1. V was pared by 4 bases and J by 4 bases, with 3 bases of the junction left unmatched. CDR1 is SQVTM, CDR2 ANQGSEA, per germline. The CDR3 runs to 13 residues. CDR3 loop: CSVGQGATYGYTF. The CDR3 DNA reads as TGCAGCGTTGGACAGGGGGCGACCTATGGCTACACCTTC.

The chain recombines TRBV12-5 with TRBJ1-2; perhaps TRBD1 as D (5 bases). The CDR3 totals 15 residues. Looked up from germline, CDR1 is LGHNT and CDR2 is FRNRAP. V lost 5 bases and J 4 bases, leaving 17 bases between the germline ends. Here the CDR3 reads CASGEGRRAVYGYTF. As DNA, the CDR3 is TGTGCTAGTGGTGAGGGGAGGAGGGCAGTCTATGGCTACACCTTC.

The chain uses TRBV6-4 and TRBJ2-1; 9 bases map to TRBD1. The V and J ends lost 2 bases and 4 bases, in that order; junction bases with no gene match: 6. Germline V gives CDR1 MRHNA, CDR2 SNTAGT. CDR3 length: 16 amino acids. DNA of the CDR3: TGTGCCAGCAGTGACAGGGACAGGGTTGCGTACAATGAGCAGTTCTTC. Its translation is CASSDRDRVAYNEQFF.

This chain joins TRBV19 and TRBJ2-1; D is uncertain. Trimming took off 1 base at V and 5 bases at J, with 12 bases between the two ends. The CDR3 length is 15 residues. Looked up from germline, CDR1 is LNHDA and CDR2 is SQIVND (reference sequence). The DNA for the CDR3 is TGTGCCAGTAGTATAGCCCCGGGTGTACACAATGAGCAGTTCTTC. Residues: CASSIAPGVHNEQFF.

This chain links TRBV11-2 with TRBJ2-2; TRBD2 matches at 11 bases. The germline V gene has CDR1 SGHAT and CDR2 FQNNGV. Trimming took 5 bases from V and 7 from J; bases not matched to a gene: 9. The CDR3 has 16 amino acids. The CDR3 nucleotides are TGTGCCAGCAGCCCATACGGACTAGCGGGTTACGGGGAGCTGTTTTTT. Amino acid sequence: CASSPYGLAGYGELFF.

The rearrangement links TRBV4-2 to TRBJ2-3, with TRBD2 identical over 8 bases. This CDR3 comprises 17 residues. Germline V gene data show CDR1 as LGHNA and CDR2 as YNFKEQ. The trim removed 0 bases at V and 5 bases at J, leaving 10 bases unmatched. In nucleotides, the CDR3 is TGTGCCAGCAGCCAAGATCTCGGGGGGGGCCGGGTAGATACGCAGTATTTT. Protein sequence: CASSQDLGGGRVDTQYF.

The rearrangement uses TRBV19 and TRBJ2-7; D is undetermined. The CDR3 sequence is 13 residues long. Germline V gene sequence: CDR1 LNHDA, CDR2 SQIVND (reference sequence). Trimming left V 5 bases short and J 3 bases short, with 11 bases between. The DNA of the CDR3 is TGTGCCAGTAGTGTCCTACCCGGCTACGAGCAGTACTTC. This sequence encodes CASSVLPGYEQYF. Filled out from reference TRBV19 and TRBJ2-7, the complete variable domain reads DGGITQSPKYLFRKEGQNVTLSCEQNLNHDAMYWYRQDPGQGLRLIYYSQIVNDFQKGDIAEGYSVSREKKESFPLTVTSAQKNPTAFYLCASSVLPGYEQYFGPGTRLTVT.

This rearrangement joins TRBV19 to TRBJ1-5; 10 nucleotides agree with TRBD1. V dropped 7 bases and J dropped 3; count of bases not matched to a gene: 9. The CDR3 runs to 16 residues. Germline CDR1 reads LNHDA; CDR2 reads SQIVND (reference sequence). The CDR3 loop is CASTEWTGGNNQPQHF. The CDR3 DNA follows: TGTGCCAGTACTGAATGGACAGGGGGAAACAATCAGCCCCAGCATTTT.

The rearrangement links TRBV29-1 to TRBJ2-4; tentative D call: TRBD2 (6 bases). The germline gives CDR1 SQVTM, CDR2 ANQGSEA. This CDR3 contains 16 residues. Trimming shortened V by 0 bases and J by 3 bases, and 15 bases separated the two germline ends. CDR3 protein: CSVEDRAGGDKNIQYF. The CDR3 DNA reads as TGCAGCGTTGAAGATCGGGCAGGAGGGGACAAAAACATTCAGTACTTC.